The clone carrying this TCR beta chain was observed many times. The data originate from a study of T cells in Graves' hyperthyroidism and ophthalmopathy. Amplified TCR beta CDR3 regions came from RNA transcripts. HTBI primers were used for first-round RT-PCR of the TCR CDR3. TCRdb re-called the multiplex PCR reads with MiXCR, one entry per CDR3 protein. The sample yields about 640,000 distinct CDR3 sequences, under 25% seen once. Source material: blood. This TCR was sampled from a man aged 25-45 years with Graves' ophthalmopathy.

The CDR3: CSAGTYREMNTEAFF. Written as DNA, the CDR3 is TGCAGTGCTGGGACATACAGGGAAATGAACACTGAAGCTTTCTTT. The genes are TRBV20-1 and TRBJ1-1; D possibly corresponds to TRBD1 (6 bases). The CDR3 is 15 amino acids. V dropped 5 bases and J dropped 0 bases, with 16 bases sitting between them. The germline V gene has CDR1 DFQATT and CDR2 SNEGSKA (reference sequence).